These 18 T cell receptor beta chains originate from one sample sequenced in a study of cytomegalovirus exposure and HLA in healthy donors. In the PCR, 60 Vbeta and 13 Jbeta primers were used. Produced via immunoSEQ multiplex PCR; TCRdb's table is partial and in-frame only. The profile shows around 100,000 clones, 75% of them singletons. The sample consisted of PBMCs. The source is a woman aged 18-35 years in good health and CMV-seropositive.

This chain joins TRBV7-2 and TRBJ2-1, with D unclear. Germline CDR1 is SGHTA and CDR2 is FQGNSA. CDR3 length equals 13 residues. V was clipped by 1 base and J by 5 bases, with 6 bases between them. CDR3 residues: CASSLGLDNEQFF. CDR3 DNA sequence: TGTGCCAGCAGCTTAGGGCTTGACAATGAGCAGTTCTTC.

V is TRBV19 and J is TRBJ2-2, with TRBD2 matching over 11 bases. This CDR3 is built from 17 residues. Germline CDR1 reads LNHDA; CDR2 reads SQIVND (reference sequence). The J segment lost 2 bases and the V segment lost 1 base, leaving 3 bases of the junction unmatched. The CDR3 region is CASSIAGLADNTGELFF. CDR3 nucleotides: TGTGCCAGTAGTATAGCGGGACTAGCGGACAACACCGGGGAGCTGTTTTTT. Complete variable domain (other parts from reference TRBV19 and TRBJ2-2): DGGITQSPKYLFRKEGQNVTLSCEQNLNHDAMYWYRQDPGQGLRLIYYSQIVNDFQKGDIAEGYSVSREKKESFPLTVTSAQKNPTAFYLCASSIAGLADNTGELFFGEGSRLTVL.

The CDR3 region is CASSPGQGVRYEQYF. CDR3 DNA sequence: TGTGCCAGTAGTCCCGGACAGGGCGTACGATACGAGCAGTACTTC. J is TRBJ2-7 and V is TRBV19; 8 bases map to TRBD1. There are 15 residues in the CDR3. After removal of 5 bases from V and 4 bases from J, the junction contained 10 bases not matched to a gene. Germline V CDR1 and CDR2: LNHDA, SQIVND (reference sequence). Full variable domain (missing parts from reference TRBV19 and TRBJ2-7): DGGITQSPKYLFRKEGQNVTLSCEQNLNHDAMYWYRQDPGQGLRLIYYSQIVNDFQKGDIAEGYSVSREKKESFPLTVTSAQKNPTAFYLCASSPGQGVRYEQYFGPGTRLTVT.

This chain links TRBV5-6 with TRBJ1-1, with a weak D call TRBD1 (5 bases). The V gene's germline CDR1 is SGHDT and CDR2 YYEEEE. CDR3 length equals 14 residues. The V gene lost 0 bases and the J gene lost 6 bases, with 12 bases spanning the gap. CDR3 nucleotide sequence: TGTGCCAGCAGCTTGGGTCCGGGGGTTGCTGAAGCTTTCTTT. Translation: CASSLGPGVAEAFF.

This clone appeared a few times. The V gene is TRBV10-3, the J gene TRBJ2-2; possible D gene TRBD2, 5 bases. Trimming pared 4 bases from V and 3 bases from J, leaving 12 bases between. The CDR3 has 15 amino acids. Germline-derived CDR1 and CDR2 are ENHRY and SYGVKD. CDR3 DNA sequence: TGTGCCATCAGTGCGGCTAGCAGTTACACCGGGGAGCTGTTTTTT. Translated: CAISAASSYTGELFF.

The chain carries TRBV19 and TRBJ2-7; 12 bases agree with TRBD2. The CDR3 is 14 residues long. CDR1 and CDR2 (germline): LNHDA, SQIVND (reference sequence). V trimming: 7 bases; J trimming: 5 bases; junction bases outside the gene matches: 6. DNA of the CDR3: TGTGCCAGTACGAGACTAGCGGGAGATCACGAGCAGTACTTC. This gives the protein CASTRLAGDHEQYF.

This chain links TRBV4-1 with TRBJ2-1, with D tentatively TRBD2 (6 bases). This CDR3 is 16 amino acids long. Trimming took off 0 bases at V and 6 bases at J, with 15 bases between the two ends. Germline V lookup: CDR1 MGHRA, CDR2 YSYEKL. The CDR3 sequence is CASSQDTAGVSNEQFF. CDR3 coding DNA: TGCGCCAGCAGCCAAGATACAGCGGGCGTGAGCAATGAGCAGTTCTTC.

The V and J genes are TRBV5-1 and TRBJ2-3, with TRBD1 matching over 7 bases. CDR3 length: 14 amino acids. The germline V gene has CDR1 SGHRS and CDR2 YFSETQ. With V trimmed by 3 bases and J by 3 bases, 4 bases remained unmatched. CDR3 DNA: TGCGCCAGCAGCTCGACAGGGATTACAGATACGCAGTATTTT. Translation gives CASSSTGITDTQYF.

The rearrangement joins TRBV29-1 to TRBJ1-1; 7 nucleotides agree with TRBD1. Germline values: CDR1 SQVTM, CDR2 ANQGSEA. The CDR3 spans 15 residues. V lost 3 bases and J lost 0; bases outside the gene matches: 7. CDR3 nucleotide sequence: TGCAGCGTTGATTGGCAGGGGGGTGTGAACACTGAAGCTTTCTTT. Translating it yields CSVDWQGGVNTEAFF.

The genes are TRBV11-3 and TRBJ2-7; D is perhaps TRBD1 (6 bases). In germline, CDR1 is SGHNT, CDR2 YENEEA. V gave up 5 bases and J gave up 4 bases, with 9 bases separating them. The CDR3 has 12 residues. This CDR3 reads CASSPGQYEQYF. For the CDR3, the DNA is TGTGCCAGCAGCCCCGGACAGTACGAGCAGTACTTC.

The V call is TRBV13, the J call TRBJ2-2; D not certain. Germline values: CDR1 PRHDT, CDR2 FYEKMQ (reference sequence). Trimming left V 2 bases short and J 6 bases short, with 13 bases between. This CDR3 contains 15 residues. CDR3 sequence (DNA): TGTGCCAGCAGCTTACGCGCCGCCTCCCCCGGGGAGCTGTTTTTT. Its translation: CASSLRAASPGELFF.

Only a few counts were recorded for this clone. The V call is TRBV5-1, the J call TRBJ2-1, with 13 bases that match TRBD2. V gave up 3 bases and J gave up 7 bases; unmatched junction bases: 7. The CDR3 runs 16 residues. The germline V gene has CDR1 SGHRS and CDR2 YFSETQ. In DNA form, the CDR3 reads TGCGCCAGCAGCTCTCCGGGACTAGCGGGATTGAATGAGCAGTTCTTC. Protein sequence: CASSSPGLAGLNEQFF. Using reference TRBV5-1 and TRBJ2-1 for the parts outside the CDR3, the full variable domain is KAGVTQTPRYLIKTRGQQVTLSCSPISGHRSVSWYQQTPGQGLQFLFEYFSETQRNKGNFPGRFSGRQFSNSRSEMNVSTLELGDSALYLCASSSPGLAGLNEQFFGPGTRLTVL.

This clone was observed once. The V call is TRBV29-1, the J call TRBJ1-3; weak D call: TRBD1 (6 bases). The CDR3 runs 12 residues. Trimming shortened V by 4 bases and J by 4 bases, and 8 bases separated the two germline ends. Germline CDR1 is SQVTM and CDR2 is ANQGSEA. CDR3 DNA: TGCAGCGTTGTAGGGGGAGGAAACACCATATATTTT. Its protein is CSVVGGGNTIYF.

This clone was seen a few times. This chain links TRBV7-3 with TRBJ2-1; D is perhaps TRBD2 (6 bases). The CDR3 consists of 15 residues. V lost 4 bases and J lost 4, with 14 bases in between. Per the germline V gene, CDR1 is SGHTA and CDR2 is FQGTGA. The DNA of the CDR3 is TGTGCCAGCAGCTCTGGCGGGAACCTTTACAATGAGCAGTTCTTC. Its translation is CASSSGGNLYNEQFF. Complete variable domain (other parts from reference TRBV7-3 and TRBJ2-1): GAGVSQTPSNKVTEKGKYVELRCDPISGHTALYWYRQSLGQGPEFLIYFQGTGAADDSGLPNDRFFAVRPEGSVSTLKIQRTERGDSAVYLCASSSGGNLYNEQFFGPGTRLTVL.

V gene TRBV2 combines with J gene TRBJ1-4; 10 positions match TRBD1. This CDR3 is built from 16 residues. Germline assignment: CDR1 SNHLY and CDR2 FYNNEI. V was pared by 7 bases and J by 0 bases, with 5 bases of the junction left unmatched. The CDR3 region is CASTKGQGTTNEKLFF. CDR3 sequence (DNA): TGTGCCAGCACCAAGGGACAGGGGACAACTAATGAAAAACTGTTTTTT.

Comments on this clone: This same CDR3 is encoded by further DNA sequences in the sample. The chain couples TRBV4-1 to TRBJ2-1; 11 bases map to TRBD2. Germline CDR1 and CDR2: MGHRA and YSYEKL. The V and J ends lost 0 bases and 6 bases, in that order; junction bases with no gene match: 4. The CDR3 covers 16 residues. The CDR3 loop is CASSQEGTSGSNEQFF. For the CDR3, the DNA is TGCGCCAGCAGCCAAGAGGGAACTAGCGGGAGCAATGAGCAGTTCTTC.

The V call is TRBV30, the J call TRBJ2-5, with TRBD1 identical over 10 bases. TRBJ2-7 explains the end of the DNA better; the J call may be wrong. CDR1 and CDR2 (germline): GTSNPN, SVGIG (reference sequence). CDR3 length equals 13 residues. The CDR3 region has the DNA TGTGCATCCGGGACAGGGGCATCCTACGAGCAGTACTTC. Protein product: CASGTGASYEQYF.

V gene TRBV7-6 combines with J gene TRBJ2-3; maybe TRBD2 (6 bases). The V and J ends lost 1 base and 5 bases respectively, with 10 bases between them. This CDR3 is built from 14 residues. Germline values: CDR1 SGHVS, CDR2 FNYEAQ. The CDR3 DNA reads TGTGCCAGCAGCTTAGGGAGGGAGCGAGATACGCAGTATTTT. This encodes CASSLGRERDTQYF. The variable domain in full, with the rest retrieved from reference TRBV7-6 and TRBJ2-3, is GAGVSQSPRYKVTKRGQDVALRCDPISGHVSLYWYRQALGQGPEFLTYFNYEAQQDKSGLPNDRFSAERPEGSISTLTIQRTEQRDSAMYRCASSLGRERDTQYFGPGTRLTVL.